These T cell receptor beta chains were read from a single sample in a study of blood T cell repertoires in COVID-19. TCRdb's table, derived via immunoSEQ multiplex PCR, lists solely in-frame clones and lacks some. This table has under 100,000 clones, 75% to 90% appearing once. Sequenced sample: peripheral blood. Receptors originate from a woman aged 40 to 49 with active or convalescent COVID-19. The CDR3 runs from the conserved cysteine through the conserved F or W. D genes are given only for firm matches. The size of a clone is reported for some rows only, either as once, few or many, or as a class for expanded clones.

-	TRBV12-2	-	TRBJ2-5	CASRPHSCETQYF	TGTGCAAGTCGCCCTCATAGTTGTGAGACCCAGTACTTC
-	TRBV27	-	TRBJ1-1	CASSLGGDFTEAFF	TGTGCCAGCAGTTTGGGGGGGGATTTCACTGAAGCTTTCTTT
TRBD1	TRBV3-1/TRBV3-2	-	TRBJ2-3	CASSRSGTGSTDTQYF	TGTGCCAGCAGCCGGAGCGGGACAGGGAGCACAGATACGCAGTATTTT
TRBD2	TRBV15	-	TRBJ2-3	CATSRKSGGDTDTQYF	TGTGCCACCAGCAGAAAATCCGGGGGGGACACAGATACGCAGTATTTT
TRBD1	TRBV5-5	-	TRBJ1-5	CASSLLAGTVNQPQHF	TGTGCCAGCAGCTTGCTTGCCGGGACAGTCAATCAGCCCCAGCATTTT
TRBD1	TRBV19	few	TRBJ1-5	CASSVTGGNQPQHF	TGTGCCAGTAGTGTCACAGGGGGCAATCAGCCCCAGCATTTT
TRBD1	TRBV5-6	-	TRBJ2-5	CASSGRDRFLQETQYF	TGTGCCAGCAGCGGCCGGGACAGGTTTCTCCAAGAGACCCAGTACTTC
-	TRBV12-3/TRBV12-4	-	TRBJ2-7	CASSPALRGEQYF	TGTGCCAGCAGTCCAGCCCTCAGGGGAGAGCAGTACTTC
-	TRBV10-3	-	TRBJ1-5	CAISKDRLGNQPQHF	TGTGCCATCAGTAAAGACAGGCTGGGCAATCAGCCCCAGCATTTT
TRBD1	TRBV5-5	-	TRBJ1-4	CASSLLPIGTGNEKLFF	TGTGCCAGCAGCTTGTTACCCATAGGGACAGGTAACGAAAAACTGTTTTTT
-	TRBV15	-	TRBJ1-5	CATKSGQSNQPQHF	TGTGCCACCAAATCTGGACAGAGTAATCAGCCCCAGCATTTT
TRBD1	TRBV10-3	-	TRBJ1-4	CASPIPTGTTNEKLFF	TGTGCCAGCCCGATCCCGACAGGGACAACTAATGAAAAACTGTTTTTT
TRBD1	TRBV10-3	-	TRBJ1-4	CAISGAGGTEKLFF	TGTGCCATCAGTGGGGCAGGGGGAACTGAAAAACTGTTTTTT
-	TRBV7-6	-	TRBJ2-7	CASSLGGPGYEQYF	TGTGCCAGCAGCCTCGGCGGCCCCGGGTACGAGCAGTACTTC
TRBD1	TRBV7-2	few	TRBJ1-5	CASSPFGQGGNQPQHF	TGTGCCAGCAGCCCTTTCGGACAGGGCGGCAATCAGCCCCAGCATTTT
TRBD1	TRBV5-1	-	TRBJ2-7	CASSFGTGGNEQYF	TGCGCCAGCAGCTTTGGGACAGGGGGAAACGAGCAGTACTTC
-	TRBV2	-	TRBJ2-7	CASMLEPNSYEQYF	TGTGCCAGCATGCTTGAGCCTAACTCCTACGAGCAGTACTTC
TRBD2	TRBV9	-	TRBJ2-7	CASSVEVAGSYEQYF	TGTGCCAGCAGCGTAGAGGTAGCGGGGTCCTACGAGCAGTACTTC
TRBD2	TRBV4-1	-	TRBJ2-1	CASSQDQASGTNEQFF	TGCGCCAGCAGCCAAGATCAGGCTAGCGGAACCAATGAGCAGTTCTTC
-	TRBV5-4	-	TRBJ2-6	CASSPSTGSHSGANVLTF	TGTGCCAGCAGCCCGTCTACAGGGTCCCACTCTGGGGCCAACGTCCTGACTTTC
-	TRBV7-9	-	TRBJ1-1	CASSPMTGTEAFF	TGTGCCAGCAGCCCAATGACAGGAACTGAAGCTTTCTTT
-	TRBV28	-	TRBJ2-3	CASSYGQYTQYF	TGTGCCAGCAGCTACGGACAGTATACGCAGTATTTT
TRBD1	TRBV28	-	TRBJ2-7	CASRPGTVSFEQYF	TGTGCCAGCAGACCCGGGACAGTTTCCTTCGAGCAGTACTTC
TRBD1	TRBV27	once	TRBJ2-1	CASTWTGYNEQFF	TGTGCCAGCACCTGGACAGGATACAATGAGCAGTTCTTC
-	TRBV19	-	TRBJ1-2	CASSISTDRLYGYTF	TGTGCCAGTAGTATAAGTACCGACCGACTCTATGGCTACACCTTC